This TCR beta chain was identified during a study of CD8 T cells in ankylosing spondylitis. Study-wide results and limits: Clones tied to disease were said to be significantly enriched in matched ankylosing spondylitis synovial fluid.

V was clipped by 9 bases and J by 5 bases; unmatched bases: 2. The CDR3 covers 13 residues. Per germline, CDR1 ENHRY and CDR2 SYGVKD. 5'-RACE, quantitative and with molecular barcodes, yielded the TCR beta libraries. TCRdb called the 5' RACE reads again in MiXCR, with one record for every CDR3 protein. Seen here are 35,000 or so distinct CDR3 sequences, about 15% observed once, and the top ten hold 45%. Regarding this clonotype: The antigen remains undetermined.

The chain uses TRBV10-3 and TRBJ2-3, with TRBD2 matching over 13 bases. The source is a male donor with ankylosing spondylitis or in good health (not recorded which). Sequences were obtained from blood. CDR3 residues: CAMRTSGRDTQYF. The DNA for the CDR3 is TGTGCCATGAGGACTAGCGGGAGAGATACGCAGTATTTT.